This record covers a single T cell receptor (beta chain). TCRdb reprocessed the 5' RACE reads and stores each CDR3 protein as one record, lacking DNA. Found here are some 190,000 distinct CDR3 sequences; the top ten clones hold roughly 8%. The CDR3 extends over 17 amino acids. The germline V gene has CDR1 SNHLY and CDR2 FYNNEI. The data stem from a study of monozygotic twins with inflammatory bowel disease. The sequenced material came from blood. The chain uses TRBV2 and TRBJ2-1; with no DNA, the TCRdb D assignment of TRBD2 cannot be verified. This clonotype was obtained from a human donor with ulcerative colitis or Crohn's disease, or a healthy co-twin of an affected twin (not recorded which). The CDR3 spells CASSESDGFLQSVEQFF. Using reference TRBV2 and TRBJ2-1 for the parts outside the CDR3, the full variable domain is EPEVTQTPSHQVTQMGQEVILRCVPISNHLYFYWYRQILGQKVEFLVSFYNNEISEKSEIFDDQFSVERPDGSNFTLKIRSTKLEDSAMYFCASSESDGFLQSVEQFFGPGTRLTVL.